This paragraph reports one TCR beta chain. Its target is not known. Amplification by 5'RACE using constant-segment primers produced TCR alpha and TCR beta cDNA libraries that carried sample barcodes and UMIs. From the 5' RACE reads, TCRdb called clonotypes with MiXCR, one entry per CDR3 protein. The table lists about half a million distinct CDR3 sequences, around a sixth of them singletons. This specimen comes from a study of T-cell memory formation after mild COVID-19. Study as a whole: There were largely donor-specific TCR clusters.

Germline V gives CDR1 KGHSY, CDR2 FQNENV. This CDR3 region has 14 residues. V was cut by 1 base and J by 4 bases, with 11 bases left in between. Overall study results and limits: CD4+ clones that contracted lay mainly in CM and EM; CD8+ ones lay in EMRA. Clones that contracted from day 15 to 85 had balanced CD4/CD8; later expanders were CD4+ biased.

The material sequenced was PBMCs or a T cell subset sorted from them (not recorded which). The TCR originated in an adult woman who had mild COVID-19 (a few samples of this study predate the infection). Cell type and time point are not known. V usage is TRBV16 and J usage is TRBJ2-7, with D possibly matching TRBD1 (5 bases). The CDR3 spells CASSQYGQGYEQYF. In nucleotides, the CDR3 is TGTGCCAGCAGCCAATACGGGCAGGGTTACGAGCAGTACTTC.